The 6 T cell receptor beta chains below come from one sample, sequenced in a study of graft-versus-host responses after intestinal transplantation. The table came from immunoSEQ multiplex PCR; TCRdb's copy has only in-frame clones and leaves some out. This sample yields about 96,000 clones, of which 92% are seen a single time; around 0.17% belongs to the top ten. Antigens for these TCRs are unknown. The sample here was unstimulated CD4+ T cells sorted from spleen or lymph node cells, taken before intestinal transplant. Receptors originate from a human donor who received an intestinal transplant.

This rearrangement joins TRBV27 to TRBJ2-1; 8 bases agree with TRBD1. V trimming: 5 bases; J trimming: 5 bases; junction bases outside the gene matches: 14. Germline CDR1 is MNHEY and CDR2 is SMNVEV (reference sequence). This CDR3 is 17 amino acids long. CDR3 coding DNA: TGTGCCAGCAGTAAGTCACCGGGACAGGACGCCCACAATGAGCAGTTCTTC. Its protein product is CASSKSPGQDAHNEQFF.

This chain joins TRBV6-1 and TRBJ1-3; no clear D gene. The CDR3 has 14 residues. V was trimmed by 10 bases and J by 0 bases, leaving 13 bases between them. Per the germline V gene, CDR1 is MNHNS and CDR2 is SASEGT. The chain's CDR3 is CATDAGYSGNTIYF. DNA of the CDR3: TGTGCCACCGACGCGGGCTACTCTGGAAACACCATATATTTT.

The chain recombines TRBV10-3 with TRBJ2-5; tentative D call: TRBD2 (5 bases). V gave up 7 bases and J gave up 2 bases, with 14 bases separating them. CDR3 length: 14 amino acids. Germline V gives CDR1 ENHRY, CDR2 SYGVKD. Written as DNA, the CDR3 is TGTGCCATCAACGACCCCCCGGGGCAAGAGACCCAGTACTTC. It translates to CAINDPPGQETQYF.

The V and J genes are TRBV11-3 and TRBJ2-7, with D unclear. The germline CDR1 and CDR2 sequences are SGHNT and YENEEA. The CDR3 is 11 residues long. V was pared by 4 bases and J by 3 bases, with 4 bases between. The CDR3 spells CASSSFYEQYF. CDR3 sequence (DNA): TGTGCCAGCAGCTCCTTCTACGAGCAGTACTTC.

This clone was observed a handful of times. V is TRBV19 and J is TRBJ1-5; D unresolved. Germline CDR1 LNHDA, CDR2 SQIVND (reference sequence). The CDR3 totals 12 residues. The V end lost 3 bases, the J end lost 6 bases, and 6 bases lay between the germline ends. CDR3 coding DNA: TGTGCCAGTAGTATTGGCTTTCAGCCCCAGCATTTT. This encodes CASSIGFQPQHF.

The chain couples TRBV6-5 to TRBJ1-6, with D perhaps matching TRBD1 (6 bases). Trimming took 5 bases from V and 9 from J, leaving 11 bases between them. The CDR3 is made up of 13 amino acids. The germline V gene encodes CDR1 MNHEY and CDR2 SVGAGI. The CDR3 sequence: CASSTGHTSPLHF. CDR3 DNA: TGTGCCAGCAGTACAGGGCACACTTCACCCCTCCACTTT.